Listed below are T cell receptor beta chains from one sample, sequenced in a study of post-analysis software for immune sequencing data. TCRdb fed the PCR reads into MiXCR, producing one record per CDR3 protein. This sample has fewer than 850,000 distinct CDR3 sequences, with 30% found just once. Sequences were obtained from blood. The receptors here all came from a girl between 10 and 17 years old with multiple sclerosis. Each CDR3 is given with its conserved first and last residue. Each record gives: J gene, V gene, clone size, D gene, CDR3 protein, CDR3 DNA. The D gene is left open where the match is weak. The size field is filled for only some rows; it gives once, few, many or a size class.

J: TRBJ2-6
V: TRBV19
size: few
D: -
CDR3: CASSSRLQGRGANVLTF
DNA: TGTGCCAGTAGTTCCCGATTACAGGGGAGGGGGGCCAACGTCCTGACTTTC

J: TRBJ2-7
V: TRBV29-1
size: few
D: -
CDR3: CSVGGDGATPYEQYF
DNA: TGCAGCGTTGGGGGGGACGGAGCAACCCCCTACGAGCAGTACTTC

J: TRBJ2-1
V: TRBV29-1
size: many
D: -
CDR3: CSDRVYNEQFF
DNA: TGCAGCGACAGGGTGTACAATGAGCAGTTCTTC

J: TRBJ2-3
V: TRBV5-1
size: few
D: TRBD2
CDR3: CASRSGLDPSTDTQYF
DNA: TGCGCCAGCAGATCCGGACTAGACCCTAGCACAGATACGCAGTATTTT

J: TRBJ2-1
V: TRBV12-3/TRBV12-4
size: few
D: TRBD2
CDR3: CASSPQGGRARNEQFF
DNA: TGTGCCAGCAGTCCCCAGGGCGGGAGGGCCAGAAATGAGCAGTTCTTC

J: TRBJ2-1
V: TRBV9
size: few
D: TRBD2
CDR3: CASSQSGNRHNEQFF
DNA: TGTGCCAGCAGCCAAAGCGGGAACCGACACAATGAGCAGTTCTTC

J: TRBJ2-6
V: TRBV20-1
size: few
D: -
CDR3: CSARPDGISGANVLTF
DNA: TGCAGTGCTAGACCCGACGGAATCTCTGGGGCCAACGTCCTGACTTTC

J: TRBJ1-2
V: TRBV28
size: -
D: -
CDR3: CASSYSGEGGYTF
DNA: TGTGCCAGCAGTTACTCAGGGGAAGGCGGCTACACCTTC

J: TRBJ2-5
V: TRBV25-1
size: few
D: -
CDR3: CASSEAKGGLETQYF
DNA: TGTGCCAGCAGTGAAGCTAAGGGGGGGTTAGAGACCCAGTACTTC

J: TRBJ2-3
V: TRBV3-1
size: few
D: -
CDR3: CASSRASGHPLVTQYF
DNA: TGTGCCAGCAGCCGAGCGAGCGGCCACCCTCTCGTTACGCAGTATTTT

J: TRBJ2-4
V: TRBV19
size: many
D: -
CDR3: CASRGGNIQYF
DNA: TGTGCCAGCCGGGGAGGAAACATTCAGTACTTC

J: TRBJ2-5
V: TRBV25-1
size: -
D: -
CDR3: CASSATLGSSVWETQYF
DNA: TGTGCCAGCAGTGCCACCCTCGGGAGTTCCGTTTGGGAGACCCAGTACTTC

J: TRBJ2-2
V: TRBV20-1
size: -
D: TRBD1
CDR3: CSASKQGAFGELFF
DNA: TGCAGTGCTAGTAAACAGGGGGCGTTCGGGGAGCTGTTTTTT

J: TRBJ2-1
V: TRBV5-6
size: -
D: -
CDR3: CASEGRDVYNEQFF
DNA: TGTGCCAGTGAGGGCAGAGACGTCTACAATGAGCAGTTCTTC

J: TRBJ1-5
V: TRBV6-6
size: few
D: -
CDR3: CASRSQLWDQPQHF
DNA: TGTGCCAGCAGAAGTCAGCTGTGGGATCAGCCCCAGCATTTT

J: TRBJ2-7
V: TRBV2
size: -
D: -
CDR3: CASNRQSSYEQYF
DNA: TGTGCCAGCAATCGGCAGAGCTCCTACGAGCAGTACTTC

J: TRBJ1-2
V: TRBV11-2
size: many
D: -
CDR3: CASSLAAYGYTF
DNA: TGTGCCAGCAGTTTGGCGGCTTATGGCTACACCTTC

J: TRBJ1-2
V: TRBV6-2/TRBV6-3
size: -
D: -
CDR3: CASTWATATSGGYTF
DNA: TGTGCCAGCACCTGGGCAACAGCGACCTCGGGCGGCTACACCTTC

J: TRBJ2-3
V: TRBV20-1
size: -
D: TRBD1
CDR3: CSADSRDRDTDTQYF
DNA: TGCAGTGCGGATAGCCGGGACAGGGACACAGATACGCAGTATTTT

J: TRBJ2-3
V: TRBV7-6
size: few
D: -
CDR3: CASSQTTTGAADTQYF
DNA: TGTGCCAGCAGCCAGACGACAACAGGAGCCGCAGATACGCAGTATTTT

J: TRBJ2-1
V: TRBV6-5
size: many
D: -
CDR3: CASSYLQGGNEQFF
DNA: TGTGCCAGCAGTTACCTCCAGGGGGGCAATGAGCAGTTCTTC

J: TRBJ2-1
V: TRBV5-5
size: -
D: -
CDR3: CASSLEDSAHEQFF
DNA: TGTGCCAGCAGCTTGGAAGACAGCGCACATGAGCAGTTCTTC

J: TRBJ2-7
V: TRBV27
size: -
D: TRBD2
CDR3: CASSVAGVSYEQYF
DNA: TGTGCCAGCAGTGTAGCGGGGGTGAGCTACGAGCAGTACTTC

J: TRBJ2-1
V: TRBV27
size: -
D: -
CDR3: CASSNFGQEQFF
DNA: TGTGCCAGCAGCAATTTCGGCCAGGAGCAGTTCTTC

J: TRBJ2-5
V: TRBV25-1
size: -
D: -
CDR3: CASTRGVRETQYF
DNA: TGTGCCAGCACCAGGGGCGTTCGGGAGACCCAGTACTTC

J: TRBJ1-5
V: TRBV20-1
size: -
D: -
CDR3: CSARDPGRNDIQPQHF
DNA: TGCAGTGCTAGAGACCCGGGACGGAACGATATTCAGCCCCAGCATTTT

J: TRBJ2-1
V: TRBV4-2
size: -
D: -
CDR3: CASSQGVGRYEQFF
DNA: TGTGCCAGCAGCCAAGGGGTAGGGCGGTATGAGCAGTTCTTC

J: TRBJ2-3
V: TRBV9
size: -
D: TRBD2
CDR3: CASSVQASGYTDTQYF
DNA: TGTGCCAGCAGCGTCCAGGCTAGCGGGTACACAGATACGCAGTATTTT

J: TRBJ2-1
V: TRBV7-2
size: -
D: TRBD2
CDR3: CASSWEREGHADEQFF
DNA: TGTGCCAGCAGCTGGGAGCGGGAGGGCCATGCGGATGAGCAGTTCTTC

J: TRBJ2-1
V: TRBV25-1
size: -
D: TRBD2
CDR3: CASSEARGGAEQFF
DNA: TGTGCCAGCAGTGAAGCCCGCGGGGGGGCTGAGCAGTTCTTC

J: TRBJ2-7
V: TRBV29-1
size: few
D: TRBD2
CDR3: CSVWGGSYEQYF
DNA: TGCAGCGTCTGGGGGGGGTCCTACGAGCAGTACTTC

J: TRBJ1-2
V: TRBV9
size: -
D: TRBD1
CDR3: CASSPLLLGQTANYGYTF
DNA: TGTGCCAGCAGCCCCCTACTACTGGGACAGACTGCTAACTATGGCTACACCTTC

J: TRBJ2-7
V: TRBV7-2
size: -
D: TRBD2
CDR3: CAGSRSGDRYEQYF
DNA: TGTGCCGGCAGCCGAAGCGGGGATCGCTACGAGCAGTACTTC

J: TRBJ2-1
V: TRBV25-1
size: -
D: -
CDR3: CASSHTGPNSYNEQFF
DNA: TGTGCCAGCAGTCACACGGGACCAAACTCCTACAATGAGCAGTTCTTC

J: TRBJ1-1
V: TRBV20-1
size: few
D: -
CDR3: CSARDLPGLDRDEAFF
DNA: TGCAGTGCTAGAGATCTCCCCGGGCTCGACCGAGATGAAGCTTTCTTT

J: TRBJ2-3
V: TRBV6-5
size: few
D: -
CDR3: CASTPRGRDTDTQYF
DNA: TGTGCCAGCACGCCGCGGGGCAGGGACACAGATACGCAGTATTTT

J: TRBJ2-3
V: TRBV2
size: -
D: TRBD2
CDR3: CASRGWGLRLSQDTQYF
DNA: TGTGCCAGCAGAGGTTGGGGACTAAGGCTATCCCAAGATACGCAGTATTTT

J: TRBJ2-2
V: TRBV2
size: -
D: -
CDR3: CASSELRNTGELFF
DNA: TGTGCCAGCAGTGAACTCCGGAACACCGGGGAGCTGTTTTTT

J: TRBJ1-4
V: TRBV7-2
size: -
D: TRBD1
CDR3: CASSLGPDRGPGRRLFF
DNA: TGTGCCAGCAGCTTAGGTCCTGACAGGGGCCCGGGGAGAAGACTGTTTTTT

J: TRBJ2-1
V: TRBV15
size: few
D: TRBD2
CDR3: CATSSGRAVQETQFF
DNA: TGTGCCACCAGCAGCGGGAGGGCGGTCCAAGAGACCCAGTTCTTC

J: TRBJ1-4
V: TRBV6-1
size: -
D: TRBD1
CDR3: CASRPAGGEKLFF
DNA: TGTGCCAGCAGGCCCGCAGGGGGAGAAAAACTGTTTTTT

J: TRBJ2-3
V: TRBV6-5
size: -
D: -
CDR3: CASRRGTTDTQYF
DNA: TGTGCCAGCAGAAGAGGGACTACAGATACGCAGTATTTT

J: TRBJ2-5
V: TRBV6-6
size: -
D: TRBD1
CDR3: CASRAGTGMNEQYF
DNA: TGTGCCAGCAGAGCCGGGACAGGGATGAATGAGCAGTACTTC

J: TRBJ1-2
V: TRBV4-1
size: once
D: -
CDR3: CASSQDWGDSGNGYTF
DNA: TGCGCCAGCAGCCAAGATTGGGGGGACTCGGGCAATGGCTACACCTTC

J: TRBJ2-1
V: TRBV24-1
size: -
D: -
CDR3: CATSDAKVDNEQFF
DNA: TGTGCCACCAGTGATGCCAAGGTGGACAATGAGCAGTTCTTC

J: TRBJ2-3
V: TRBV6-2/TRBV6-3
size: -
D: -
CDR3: CASSYSNQGWQYF
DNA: TGTGCCAGCAGTTACTCGAATCAAGGATGGCAGTATTTT

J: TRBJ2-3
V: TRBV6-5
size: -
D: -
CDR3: CASSAPQGTDTQYF
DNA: TGTGCCAGCAGTGCACCACAGGGAACAGATACGCAGTATTTT

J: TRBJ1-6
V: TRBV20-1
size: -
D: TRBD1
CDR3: CSARPRTGDNSPLHF
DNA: TGCAGTGCTAGACCGAGGACAGGGGATAATTCACCCCTCCACTTT

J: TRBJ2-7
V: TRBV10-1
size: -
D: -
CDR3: CASSRRPSGEQYF
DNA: TGCGCCAGCAGCCGACGGCCCTCCGGCGAGCAGTACTTC

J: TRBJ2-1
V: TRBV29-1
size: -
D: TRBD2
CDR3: CSAPRRGASSYNEQFF
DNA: TGCAGCGCCCCGAGGCGGGGGGCTAGCTCCTACAATGAGCAGTTCTTC

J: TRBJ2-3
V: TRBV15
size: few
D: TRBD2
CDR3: CATSSSGYRDTQYF
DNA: TGTGCCACCAGCAGTAGCGGGTATAGGGATACGCAGTATTTT

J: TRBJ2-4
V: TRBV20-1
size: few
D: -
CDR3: CSARGAGGKNIQYF
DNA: TGCAGTGCTAGGGGGGCTGGGGGCAAAAACATTCAGTACTTC